The 30 T cell receptor beta chains listed next were all sequenced from one sample in a study of vaccination effects on CD4 cells after COVID-19. No cognate antigen is known for these TCRs. Libraries were prepared by immunoSEQ multiplex PCR; TCRdb keeps only in-frame clonotypes and omits some of them. The sample has tens of thousands of clones, roughly 80% seen once. Subsequent to roughly 10 days of culture, CD4+ T cells were isolated. Material: CD4+ T cells from PBMCs cultured without peptide, obtained before COVID-19 vaccination. These receptors came from a human donor who received a COVID-19 vaccine.

The CDR3 region has the DNA TGTGCCAGCTCTATCCGTAGAGCGGACTCTGGAAACACCATATATTTT. Its protein is CASSIRRADSGNTIYF. V and J are TRBV18 and TRBJ1-3; D ambiguous. The CDR3 sequence is 16 residues long. The V and J ends lost 6 bases and 0 bases respectively, with 15 bases between them. From germline, CDR1 is KGHSH and CDR2 LQKENI.

The chain has TRBV7-3 and TRBJ2-2, with D possibly being TRBD1 (5 bases). Germline V CDR1 and CDR2: SGHTA, FQGTGA. The length of the CDR3 is 19 residues. V was trimmed by 1 base and J by 1 base, leaving 19 bases between them. CDR3 DNA: TGTGCCAGCAGCTTAATCCGTATGAAAGGGGTAAAGAACACCGGGGAGCTGTTTTTT. This codes for CASSLIRMKGVKNTGELFF.

Details on this clone: One junction end disagrees with the germline gene, perhaps due to a read error. CDR3 in amino acids: CVSSTRLGGGWSYNSPLHF. The CDR3 DNA sequence: TGTGTCAGCAGCACCCGATTGGGCGGGGGTTGGTCCTATAATTCACCCCTCCACTTT. The chain uses TRBV7-2 and TRBJ1-6; possibly TRBD1 for D (5 bases). The CDR3 has 19 residues. Germline assignment: CDR1 SGHTA and CDR2 FQGNSA.

The V call is TRBV28, the J call TRBJ2-3; TRBD1 agrees at 9 bases. The CDR3 length is 16 residues. Trimming at V came to 4 bases and at J to 1 base, leaving 6 bases not matched to a gene. Germline loops: CDR1 MDHEN, CDR2 SYDVKM. This chain's CDR3 is CASSSGQGMGTDTQYF. Here the CDR3 DNA reads TGTGCCAGCAGTTCGGGACAGGGAATGGGCACAGATACGCAGTATTTT. The variable domain in full, with the rest retrieved from reference TRBV28 and TRBJ2-3, is DVKVTQSSRYLVKRTGEKVFLECVQDMDHENMFWYRQDPGLGLRLIYFSYDVKMKEKGDIPEGYSVSREKKERFSLILESASTNQTSMYLCASSSGQGMGTDTQYFGPGTRLTVL.

The chain joins TRBV6-6 to TRBJ2-3; TRBD2 is a possible D gene (7 bases). V was shortened by 1 base and J by 6 bases, with 11 bases between the two germline ends. The CDR3 consists of 14 residues. Germline CDR1 and CDR2: MNHNY and SVGAGI (reference sequence). The CDR3 coding sequence is TGTGCCAGCAGTTACTTAAGGGGGGGGGATACGCAGTATTTT. Translation: CASSYLRGGDTQYF.

This chain links TRBV5-1 with TRBJ2-5; D is perhaps TRBD1 (6 bases). Germline lookup yields CDR1 SGHRS and CDR2 YFSETQ. The CDR3 has 14 residues. The V end lost 5 bases, the J end lost 1 base, and 12 bases lay between the germline ends. Written as DNA, the CDR3 is TGCGCCAGCAGTGCCCAGGACAGCCAAGAGACCCAGTACTTC. Amino acids: CASSAQDSQETQYF.

In its sample, this clone was seen a few times. The CDR3 DNA reads TGTGCCAGCAGACGGGGTCCTAGTACTTGGGAAAAGGTTGGCTACACCTTC. This translates into CASRRGPSTWEKVGYTF. This chain uses TRBV2 with TRBJ1-2, with no clear D. There are 17 residues in the CDR3. Germline CDR1 SNHLY, CDR2 FYNNEI. V was clipped by 6 bases and J by 7 bases, with 27 bases between them.

The rearrangement links TRBV2 to TRBJ2-2, with D maybe TRBD1 (5 bases). This CDR3 has 13 amino acids. Germline V gene lookup returns CDR1 SNHLY and CDR2 FYNNEI. The V end was cut by 7 bases, the J end by 1 base, with 7 bases between. Here the CDR3 reads CASTTENTGELFF. The CDR3 bases are TGTGCCAGCACGACAGAGAACACCGGGGAGCTGTTTTTT.

The chain carries TRBV6-6 and TRBJ1-2; 7 positions match TRBD1. The junction had 10 bases not matched to a gene; V was cut back by 5 bases and J by 4 bases. The CDR3 is made up of 15 amino acids. Germline loops: CDR1 MNHNY, CDR2 SVGAGI (reference sequence). CDR3 in DNA: TGTGCCAGCAGTAGATTCTCAGGGGGGGGCTATGGCTACACCTTC. Its translation: CASSRFSGGGYGYTF.

CDR3 amino acids: CASSPDTSTQYF. CDR3 nucleotides: TGTGCCAGCTCACCAGACACGAGCACGCAGTATTTT. This chain connects TRBV18 to TRBJ2-3; D unclear. Trimming left V 2 bases short and J 9 bases short, with 9 bases between. The CDR3 sequence is 12 residues long. The germline V gene has CDR1 KGHSH and CDR2 LQKENI.

This chain connects TRBV11-2 to TRBJ2-7; no clear D gene. Deletions cut 0 bases from V and 4 bases from J, with 7 bases between. CDR1 and CDR2 from the germline V gene are SGHAT and FQNNGV. This CDR3 contains 13 residues. Here the CDR3 reads CASSLELAYEQYV. The CDR3 nucleotides read TGTGCCAGCAGCTTAGAGCTGGCATACGAGCAGTACGTC.

The V gene is TRBV12-3 or TRBV12-4, the J gene TRBJ1-1; 8 bases line up with TRBD1. The CDR3 is 12 amino acids. Germline trimming cut 5 bases from V and 4 bases from J; bases unmatched to any gene: 0. CDR3 protein: CASSQGATEAFF. The CDR3 bases are TGTGCCAGCAGTCAGGGGGCCACTGAAGCTTTCTTT.

The V call is TRBV5-1, the J call TRBJ1-1; TRBD1 might be the D (5 bases). V was clipped by 4 bases and J by 1 base, with 14 bases between them. The CDR3 has 15 amino acids. Germline values: CDR1 SGHRS, CDR2 YFSETQ. The CDR3 nucleotides read TGCGCCAGCAGCCCCCCAGGGCTTAGGAACACTGAAGCTTTCTTT. Translating it yields CASSPPGLRNTEAFF.

The rearrangement links TRBV5-1 to TRBJ1-2, with 9 bases lining up with TRBD1. The CDR3 has 15 amino acids. The V gene's germline CDR1 is SGHRS and CDR2 YFSETQ. Trimming took 1 base from V and 6 from J; bases not matched to a gene: 7. CDR3 region: CASSLLQGQGDGYTF. The CDR3 coding sequence is TGCGCCAGCAGCTTGCTTCAGGGACAGGGCGATGGCTACACCTTC.

The V gene is TRBV6-6, the J gene TRBJ2-5, with 11 bases lining up with TRBD2. The CDR3 length is 15 residues. The germline gives CDR1 MNHNY, CDR2 SVGAGI (reference sequence). V lost 6 bases, J lost 3 bases, and 6 bases stayed unmatched. CDR3 in amino acids: CASRPLAGGEETQYF. CDR3 in DNA: TGTGCCAGCAGGCCCCTAGCGGGGGGAGAAGAGACCCAGTACTTC.

This sequence joins TRBV2 and TRBJ2-3; unclear D gene. The germline gives CDR1 SNHLY, CDR2 FYNNEI. V was pared by 4 bases and J by 10 bases, with 15 bases between. This CDR3 has 13 amino acids. CDR3 amino acids: CASSAGLPASQYF. In DNA form, the CDR3 reads TGTGCCAGCAGTGCGGGTCTCCCGGCTTCGCAGTATTTT.

This clone was seen a single time. J is TRBJ2-1 and V is TRBV5-1; D remains ambiguous. The CDR3 is made up of 14 amino acids. The germline CDR1 and CDR2 sequences are SGHRS and YFSETQ. Trimming took 0 bases from V and 6 from J, leaving 10 bases between them. The CDR3 spells CASSLVAGSNEQFF. DNA of the CDR3: TGCGCCAGCAGCTTGGTCGCTGGATCCAATGAGCAGTTCTTC.

The CDR3 nucleotides read TGTGCCACCAGTGAGTCCTCCAGAGACTATGGCTACACCTTC. Its protein product is CATSESSRDYGYTF. This chain joins TRBV24-1 and TRBJ1-2; no clear D. Germline loops: CDR1 KGHDR, CDR2 SFDVKD. V was cut by 4 bases and J by 3 bases, with 11 bases left in between. There are 14 residues in the CDR3.

The chain employs TRBV11-3 and TRBJ2-2, with D possibly being TRBD2 (6 bases). V shed 1 base and J shed 4 bases, with 10 bases lying between them. The germline V gene has CDR1 SGHNT and CDR2 YENEEA. The CDR3 has 15 amino acids. CDR3: CASSLGGVSTGELFF. Here the CDR3 DNA reads TGTGCCAGCAGCTTAGGCGGGGTTAGCACCGGGGAGCTGTTTTTT.

V usage is TRBV10-3 and J usage is TRBJ2-2, with 7 positions matching TRBD2. This CDR3 spans 14 amino acids. V lost 3 bases to trimming and J lost 4 bases; unmatched junction nucleotides: 2. Germline-derived CDR1 and CDR2 are ENHRY and SYGVKD. Here the CDR3 reads CAISEGGGTGELFF. The CDR3 bases are TGTGCCATCAGTGAAGGCGGGGGCACCGGGGAGCTGTTTTTT.

This clone has more than one count but fewer than ten. The chain uses TRBV5-1 and TRBJ1-4, with 10 bases lining up with TRBD1. CDR3 length equals 12 residues. Trimming at V came to 7 bases and at J to 6 bases, leaving 0 bases not matched to a gene. Germline loops: CDR1 SGHRS, CDR2 YFSETQ. CDR3 amino acids: CASGQGDEKLFF. The CDR3 DNA is TGCGCCAGCGGACAGGGGGATGAAAAACTGTTTTTT.

The genes are TRBV5-4 and TRBJ2-7; TRBD1 aligns across 7 bases. Germline V gene lookup returns CDR1 SGHNT and CDR2 YYREEE (reference sequence). The CDR3 is 15 amino acids. J gave up 0 bases and V 4 bases, and 7 bases lay outside the gene matches. The CDR3 loop is CASSNRGGPSYEQYV. The DNA for the CDR3 is TGTGCCAGCAGCAACAGGGGTGGTCCCTCCTACGAGCAGTACGTC.

V is TRBV5-1 and J is TRBJ1-5; tentative D call: TRBD1 (5 bases). Trimming stripped 1 base from V and 5 bases from J, with 7 bases between. Germline V gene lookup returns CDR1 SGHRS and CDR2 YFSETQ. This CDR3 is built from 13 residues. The CDR3 DNA reads TGCGCCAGCAGCTTGCGGGGGGATCAGCCCCAGCATTTT. Translating it yields CASSLRGDQPQHF.

CDR3 amino acids: CATSEGSYGYTF. In DNA, the CDR3 is TGTGCCACCAGTGAAGGATCGTATGGCTACACCTTC. The chain employs TRBV24-1 and TRBJ1-2; D is ambiguous. The CDR3 contains 12 residues. In germline, CDR1 is KGHDR, CDR2 SFDVKD. The V end was cut by 4 bases, the J end by 5 bases, with 7 bases between.

The V gene is TRBV28, the J gene TRBJ2-1; D could derive from TRBD1 or TRBD2 (6 bases each). CDR3 length: 14 residues. V lost 1 base to trimming and J lost 6 bases, with 10 bases between them. From germline, CDR1 is MDHEN and CDR2 SYDVKM. The CDR3 sequence is CASSLSGAANEQFF. The CDR3 DNA reads as TGTGCCAGCAGTTTATCGGGGGCGGCCAATGAGCAGTTCTTC.

The chain employs TRBV2 and TRBJ1-2, with D unclear. Germline-derived CDR1 and CDR2 are SNHLY and FYNNEI. The ends were cut back, 4 bases at V and 1 base at J, with 13 bases in the middle. The CDR3 consists of 15 residues. The CDR3 sequence: CASSVERAINYGYTF. CDR3 nucleotides: TGTGCCAGCAGTGTGGAAAGGGCGATTAACTATGGCTACACCTTC.

The genes are TRBV6-5 and TRBJ2-1; perhaps D is TRBD1 or TRBD2 (5 bases each). CDR3 size: 15 residues. Germline V gene data show CDR1 as MNHEY and CDR2 as SVGAGI. Trimming left V 2 bases short and J 2 bases short, with 10 bases between. The CDR3, as DNA: TGTGCCAGCAGTTACGGGGGTCTCGCCTACAATGAGCAGTTCTTC. Translating gives CASSYGGLAYNEQFF.

This sequence joins TRBV29-1 and TRBJ2-5; 10 bases match TRBD1. Germline V gene sequence: CDR1 SQVTM, CDR2 ANQGSEA. With V trimmed by 6 bases and J by 5 bases, 6 bases remained unmatched. The CDR3 consists of 13 residues. As DNA, the CDR3 is TGCAGCGTCCTGACAGGGGGCTATGAGACCCAGTACTTC. Translation gives CSVLTGGYETQYF.

This clone showed up just a few times. Here the CDR3 reads CASSPPGLRQTRSGNTIYF. In DNA, the CDR3 is TGTGCCAGCTCACCACCAGGATTAAGACAGACGCGCTCTGGAAACACCATATATTTT. The rearrangement joins TRBV18 to TRBJ1-3; D may be TRBD1 (5 bases). V gave up 0 bases and J gave up 0 bases, with 18 bases separating them. CDR1 and CDR2 from the germline V gene are KGHSH and LQKENI. The CDR3 is 19 residues long.

This chain links TRBV12-3 or TRBV12-4 with TRBJ1-2, with D maybe TRBD1 (5 bases). The CDR3 has 13 residues. The V end lost 5 bases, the J end lost 6 bases, and 13 bases lay between the germline ends. CDR3 sequence: CASSSRVLHGYTF. CDR3 DNA: TGTGCCAGCAGTAGCAGGGTATTGCATGGCTACACCTTC.